These T cell receptor beta chains were read from a single sample in a study of T cells in Graves' hyperthyroidism and ophthalmopathy. Via MiXCR, TCRdb re-called the multiplex PCR reads, giving one row per CDR3 protein. The sample lists some 500,000 distinct CDR3 sequences, approximately 24% occurring once. Sequencing was done on a sample of blood. The receptors here all came from a woman aged 25 to 39 with Graves' ophthalmopathy. The CDR3 runs from the conserved cysteine through the conserved F or W. The order of the fields is J gene, D gene, V gene, clone size, CDR3 DNA, CDR3 protein. The D gene is left open where the match is weak. Rows give clone size only sometimes, using once, few, many, or a class for an expanded clone.

J gene: TRBJ1-6; D gene: -; V gene: TRBV12-5; clone size: -; CDR3 DNA: TGTGCTAGTGGTTTAGAGTTCACCAATTCACCCCTCCACTTT; CDR3 protein: CASGLEFTNSPLHF
J gene: TRBJ1-2; D gene: -; V gene: TRBV6-2/TRBV6-3; clone size: many; CDR3 DNA: TGTGCCAGCAGTTACTCGCCAGGAAGTCATGACTATGGCTACACCTTC; CDR3 protein: CASSYSPGSHDYGYTF
J gene: TRBJ2-5; D gene: TRBD1; V gene: TRBV9; clone size: -; CDR3 DNA: TGTGCCAGCAGCGTAACCGGGACAGGGTTCCTCGAGACCCAGTACTTC; CDR3 protein: CASSVTGTGFLETQYF
J gene: TRBJ1-1; D gene: -; V gene: TRBV6-5; clone size: many; CDR3 DNA: TGTGCCAGCAGTTACCAGGGTAGGTCCCGTGAAGCTTTCTTT; CDR3 protein: CASSYQGRSREAFF
J gene: TRBJ2-7; D gene: -; V gene: TRBV6-1; clone size: many; CDR3 DNA: TGTGCCAGCAGTGAGGGGGATTACGAGCAGTACTTC; CDR3 protein: CASSEGDYEQYF
J gene: TRBJ1-1; D gene: -; V gene: TRBV6-5; clone size: -; CDR3 DNA: TGTGCCAGCAGTTACAGGGAAGAGGGGGACACTGAAGCTTTCTTT; CDR3 protein: CASSYREEGDTEAFF
J gene: TRBJ1-1; D gene: TRBD1; V gene: TRBV12-3/TRBV12-4; clone size: many; CDR3 DNA: TGTGCCAGCAGTTTTTCAGGGGGCACTGAAGCTTTCTTT; CDR3 protein: CASSFSGGTEAFF
J gene: TRBJ2-5; D gene: TRBD2; V gene: TRBV19; clone size: many; CDR3 DNA: TGTGCCAGTAGTAGGGGACTAGCCTCGGATCAAGAGACCCAGTACTTC; CDR3 protein: CASSRGLASDQETQYF
J gene: TRBJ2-5; D gene: -; V gene: TRBV15; clone size: many; CDR3 DNA: TGTGCCACCAGCAGAGTAGGTGGTCAAGAGACCCAGTACTTC; CDR3 protein: CATSRVGGQETQYF
J gene: TRBJ2-7; D gene: TRBD1; V gene: TRBV6-5; clone size: many; CDR3 DNA: TGTGCCAGCCGAGGCGAGACAGGGCTAACCTACGAGCAGTACTTC; CDR3 protein: CASRGETGLTYEQYF
J gene: TRBJ1-2; D gene: TRBD1; V gene: TRBV6-1; clone size: many; CDR3 DNA: TGTGCCAGCAGTCCGGACATACAGGGGTATAACTATGGCTACACCTTC; CDR3 protein: CASSPDIQGYNYGYTF
J gene: TRBJ2-7; D gene: -; V gene: TRBV6-2/TRBV6-3; clone size: many; CDR3 DNA: TGTGCCAGCAGTTACTCGAGGGAGCAGTACTTC; CDR3 protein: CASSYSREQYF